The text below deals with one T cell receptor beta chain. Its target antigen remains unknown. Nothing much larger sits one base from this clone, and base qualities are not available. Receptors were amplified or captured by 5' RACE. Sequencer: NextSeq 500. To allow correction of PCR and sequencing errors, the TCR library protocol tagged every TCR cDNA molecule with a unique molecular identifier. The original methods were these. TCR identification, UMI-based error correction and CDR3 extraction were all carried out with Decombinator tools. Expanded TCRs were defined as those above a frequency of 2 per 1,000, corresponding to the top 1% of the tumor frequency distribution. Each repertoire was subsampled 100 times to 5,000 TCRs, after which Renyi diversity was computed with the R vegan package. To build CDR3 similarity networks, amino acid triplet string-kernel similarity was used, and CDR3s were connected when their pairwise similarity was above 0.82. TCRdb reprocessing: public reads trimmed at Q25 with fastp, clones called with MiXCR, in-frame beta chains kept. Entries that share a CDR3 protein sequence are merged under the most common genes and DNA. TCRdb's processing, not the study's, gives the V and J calls here. The sample contains about 60,000 distinct CDR3 sequences, 8.4% of them found a single time. Of the sample, approximately 16% is held by the ten largest clones.

V is cut back by 0 bases and J by 4 bases, with 9 bases in the junction unmatched. Reading the germline V gene gives CDR1 MGHRA and CDR2 YSYEKL. The CDR3 runs 17 amino acids, cysteine and phenylalanine included. Only the CDR3 DNA stays, 51 bases, in frame from base 1. The data stem from a study of spatial heterogeneity in lung cancer (dated by TCRdb to about 2019). With regard to the full study: Beta-chain transcripts were consistently detected in greater numbers than alpha-chain transcripts, which likely reflected higher beta-chain transcript abundance. In the raw uncorrected reads, each unique combination of TCR and UMI appeared more than ten times on average. TCR alpha and beta repertoires were quantitatively compared across multiple tumor regions, matched nontumor lung and blood in non-small cell lung cancer. The study linked features of the TCR repertoire to counts of nonsynonymous mutations, which were determined by whole-exome sequencing of tumor tissue. Both alpha and beta chains were TCR-sequenced in samples taken at surgery, namely 220 tumor regions, 62 to 70 matched nontumor lung samples and over 55 PBMC samples.

Interpreted using the paper, the time point label stands for: sample taken at primary tumor resection. Without any cell sorting, TCR sequencing was performed on whole RNA extracted either from tumor and nontumor lung tissue or from cryopreserved PBMC samples. Donors were 65 to 85 patients with early-stage, untreated non-small cell lung cancer from the lung TRACERx cohort. Only patients for whom sufficient RNA was available from at least two tumor regions were selected for TCR sequencing. Results the study describes overall, beyond this receptor: Ubiquitous expanded tumor TCRs were detected in blood more often at tumor resection than at routine follow-up. Confirming at a functional level the hypothesis that regional TCRs recognize regional mutations was considered to require additional single-cell paired TCR alpha and beta sequencing.

The sequence joins TRBV4-1 to TRBJ1-2, and TRBD1 aligns with 9 junction nucleotides. This sequence was found in a female donor with early-stage non-small cell lung cancer. Sample: PBMCs, taken at surgery. The CDR3 region: CASSQDGQGKARYGYTF. Read as DNA, the sequence is TGCGCCAGCAGCCAAGATGGACAGGGGAAAGCCCGCTATGGCTACACCTTC.